This paragraph reports one T cell receptor (beta chain). The data stem from a study of T cell repertoires in cytomegalovirus infection. TCRdb itself ran the reads through MiXCR, one entry per CDR3 protein. The table shows roughly 150,000 distinct CDR3 sequences, with around a quarter occurring only once. CDR1 is LGHNA, CDR2 YSLEER, per germline. The V gene lost 4 bases and the J gene lost 4 bases, with 10 bases spanning the gap. This CDR3 has 13 residues. The genes are TRBV4-3 and TRBJ1-2; possibly TRBD1 for D (6 bases). The TCR sequence derives from a human donor in good health (CMV status not recorded). Some clones in this sample may be carry-over from other donors' samples. Sequencing used PBMCs. DNA for the CDR3: TGCGCCAGCAGCCCCGGACAGATCTATGGCTACACCTTC. This gives the protein CASSPGQIYGYTF.